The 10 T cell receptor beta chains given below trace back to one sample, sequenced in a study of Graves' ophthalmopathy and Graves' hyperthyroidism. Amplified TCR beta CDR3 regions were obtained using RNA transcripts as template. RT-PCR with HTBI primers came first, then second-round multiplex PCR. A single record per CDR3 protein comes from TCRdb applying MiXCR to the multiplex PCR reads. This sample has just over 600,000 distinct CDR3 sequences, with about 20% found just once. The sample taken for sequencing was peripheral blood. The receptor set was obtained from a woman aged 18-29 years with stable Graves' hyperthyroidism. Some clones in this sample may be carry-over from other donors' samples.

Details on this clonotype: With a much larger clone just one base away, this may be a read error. The CDR3 DNA follows: TGTGCCATCAGTGCAAGCAGGGGGCAAGAGACCCTGTACTTC. This codes for CAISASRGQETLYF. V and J are TRBV10-3 and TRBJ2-5, with TRBD1 matching over 8 bases. Germline V lookup: CDR1 ENHRY, CDR2 SYGVKD. CDR3 length: 14 amino acids.

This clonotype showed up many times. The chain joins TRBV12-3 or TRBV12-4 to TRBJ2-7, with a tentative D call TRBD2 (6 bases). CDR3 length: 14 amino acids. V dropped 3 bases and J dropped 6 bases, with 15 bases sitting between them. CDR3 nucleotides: TGTGCCAGCAGTTTTGACCTACAGGAGGGCGAGCAGTACTTC. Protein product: CASSFDLQEGEQYF.

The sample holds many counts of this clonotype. CDR3 protein: CASRATGGLNTEAFF. The CDR3 region has the DNA TGTGCCAGTAGGGCAACAGGGGGCCTGAACACTGAAGCTTTCTTT. V usage is TRBV19 and J usage is TRBJ1-1; TRBD1 matches 9 bases. CDR3 length equals 15 residues. V lost 6 bases and J lost 0; bases outside the gene matches: 5. Germline CDR1 is LNHDA and CDR2 is SQIVND (reference sequence).

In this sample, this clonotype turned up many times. The CDR3 sequence is CASSLQSALGNTEAFF. CDR3 nucleotides: TGCGCCAGCAGCTTGCAGTCCGCATTAGGGAACACTGAAGCTTTCTTT. J is TRBJ1-1 and V is TRBV5-1, with no clear D. This CDR3 region has 16 residues. Trimming took off 1 base at V and 1 base at J, with 14 bases between the two ends. Looked up from germline, CDR1 is SGHRS and CDR2 is YFSETQ.

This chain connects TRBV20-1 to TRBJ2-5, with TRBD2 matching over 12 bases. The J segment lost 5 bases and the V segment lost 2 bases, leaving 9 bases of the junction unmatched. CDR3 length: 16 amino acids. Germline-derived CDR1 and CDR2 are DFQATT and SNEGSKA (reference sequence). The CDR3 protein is CSARRLAGGQVETQYF. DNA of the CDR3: TGCAGTGCTAGAAGGCTAGCGGGAGGGCAGGTGGAGACCCAGTACTTC.

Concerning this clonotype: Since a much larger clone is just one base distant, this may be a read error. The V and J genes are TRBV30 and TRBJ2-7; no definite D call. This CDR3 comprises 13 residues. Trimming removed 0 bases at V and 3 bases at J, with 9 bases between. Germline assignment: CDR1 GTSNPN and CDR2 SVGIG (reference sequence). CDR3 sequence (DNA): TGTGCCTGGAGTGTAGACTCTCTCTACGAGCAGTACTTC. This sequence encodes CAWSVDSLYEQYF.

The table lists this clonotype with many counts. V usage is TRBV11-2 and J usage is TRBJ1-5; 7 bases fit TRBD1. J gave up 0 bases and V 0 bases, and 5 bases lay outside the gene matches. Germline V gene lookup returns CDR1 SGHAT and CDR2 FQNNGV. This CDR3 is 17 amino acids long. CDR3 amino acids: CASSLDRRGYSNQPQHF. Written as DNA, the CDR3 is TGTGCCAGCAGCTTAGATCGCAGGGGGTATAGCAATCAGCCCCAGCATTTT.

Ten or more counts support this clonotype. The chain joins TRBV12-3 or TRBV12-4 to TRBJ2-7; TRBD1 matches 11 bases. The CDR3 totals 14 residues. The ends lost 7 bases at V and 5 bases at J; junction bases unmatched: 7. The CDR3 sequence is CASTADRGLDEQYF. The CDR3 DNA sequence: TGTGCCAGCACCGCGGACAGGGGGCTGGACGAGCAGTACTTC.

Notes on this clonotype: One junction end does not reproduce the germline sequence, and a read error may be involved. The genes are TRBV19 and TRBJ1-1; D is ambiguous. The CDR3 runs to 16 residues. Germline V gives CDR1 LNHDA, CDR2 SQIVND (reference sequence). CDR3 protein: CASSTPRRIPYTDAFF. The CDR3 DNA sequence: TGTGCCAGTAGTACCCCAAGACGGATACCGTACACTGATGCTTTCTTT.

In DNA, the CDR3 is TGTGCCAGCAGTTTTGTGCAATCACCCCTCCACTTT. Protein product: CASSFVQSPLHF. The V call is TRBV27, the J call TRBJ1-6; D is unresolved. The CDR3 length is 12 residues. The V end lost 3 bases, the J end lost 10 bases, and 7 bases lay between the germline ends. Germline CDR1 is MNHEY and CDR2 is SMNVEV (reference sequence).